A single sample is the source of the 18 T cell receptor beta chains below, sequenced in a study of blood T cell repertoires in COVID-19. This table comes from immunoSEQ multiplex PCR, and its TCRdb copy is limited to in-frame clones, with some not included. Counted here are about 73,000 clones, approximately 80% occurring once; the ten biggest clones make up approximately 2.5%. Sequenced material: peripheral blood. The receptors here all came from an elderly man with active or convalescent COVID-19.

V usage is TRBV6-2 or TRBV6-3 and J usage is TRBJ1-1; weak D call: TRBD1 (6 bases). Germline CDR1 is MNHEY and CDR2 is SVGEGT. V lost 6 bases, J lost 4 bases, and 9 bases lay in between. The CDR3 contains 12 residues. CDR3 coding DNA: TGTGCCAGCAGCACAGGGTTCACTGAAGCTTTCTTT. Encoded protein: CASSTGFTEAFF.

The chain employs TRBV30 and TRBJ1-1, with 8 bases fitting TRBD1. This CDR3 has 16 residues. V shed 5 bases and J 1 base; nucleotides not matched to a gene: 12. CDR1 is GTSNPN and CDR2 is SVGIG in the germline V gene (reference sequence). The DNA of the CDR3 is TGTGCCTGGGACTGGGACAGGCCACTTGGGAACACTGAAGCTTTCTTT. Its protein product is CAWDWDRPLGNTEAFF.

The chain carries TRBV7-2 and TRBJ2-7; 9 nucleotides line up with TRBD2. Trimming cost V 3 bases and J 5 bases; bases outside gene matches: 11. Germline V gives CDR1 SGHTA, CDR2 FQGNSA. The CDR3 totals 16 residues. DNA of the CDR3: TGTGCCAGCAGCTTTAGCGGGAGTGGGGCAAGGAACGAGCAGTACTTC. It is translated as CASSFSGSGARNEQYF.

The chain joins TRBV6-6 to TRBJ1-1; D unclear. This CDR3 comprises 14 residues. CDR1 and CDR2 from the germline V gene are MNHNY and SVGAGI (reference sequence). Between the trimmed V and J ends, which lost 7 bases and 0 bases, there was a span of 12 bases. Written as DNA, the CDR3 is TGTGCCAGCACCTACGGGTCGATGAACACTGAAGCTTTCTTT. As protein: CASTYGSMNTEAFF.

The chain couples TRBV2 to TRBJ1-4; D gene ambiguous. V lost 1 base and J 7 bases, leaving 13 bases between the germline ends. CDR3 length: 15 residues. The germline gives CDR1 SNHLY, CDR2 FYNNEI. Written as DNA, the CDR3 is TGTGCCAGCAGTGAAGTGTCACCCGGTTCTGAAAAACTGTTTTTT. Protein sequence: CASSEVSPGSEKLFF.

This sequence joins TRBV20-1 and TRBJ1-5; a possible D gene is TRBD1 (6 bases). The CDR3 is 14 amino acids. CDR1 and CDR2 from the germline V gene are DFQATT and SNEGSKA (reference sequence). The ends were cut back, 3 bases at V and 3 bases at J, with 12 bases in the middle. In DNA, the CDR3 is TGCAGTGCTAGTCCGGCAGGGGTCAATCAGCCCCAGCATTTT. Its protein product is CSASPAGVNQPQHF.

The chain recombines TRBV5-4 with TRBJ2-6; 9 bases fit TRBD1. With V trimmed by 4 bases and J by 4 bases, 6 bases remained unmatched. Germline CDR1 and CDR2: SGHNT and YYREEE (reference sequence). The CDR3 sequence is 16 residues long. The CDR3 sequence: CASSAGTGFGANVLTF. The CDR3 region has the DNA TGTGCCAGCAGCGCCGGGACAGGGTTCGGGGCCAACGTCCTGACTTTC.

The sample holds one count of this clone. The chain is built from TRBV6-6 and TRBJ2-7, with 11 positions matching TRBD2. Germline CDR1 reads MNHNY; CDR2 reads SVGAGI (reference sequence). The CDR3 has 15 amino acids. V dropped 5 bases and J dropped 3; count of bases not matched to a gene: 6. DNA of the CDR3: TGTGCCAGCAGTAAAGGGACTAGCGGACTCTACGAGCAGTACTTC. This gives the protein CASSKGTSGLYEQYF.

The chain joins TRBV3-1 (or the pseudogene TRBV3-2) to TRBJ2-7; D is perhaps TRBD2 (6 bases). The V end lost 4 bases, the J end lost 6 bases, and 10 bases lay between the germline ends. The CDR3 totals 12 residues. Germline V gene sequence: CDR1 LGHDT, CDR2 YNNKEL (reference sequence). The CDR3 bases are TGTGCCAGCAGCCCGGGGGACGGCGAGCAGTACTTC. Its protein product is CASSPGDGEQYF.

This chain links TRBV28 with TRBJ2-3; D possibly corresponds to TRBD2 (5 bases). The germline CDR1 and CDR2 sequences are MDHEN and SYDVKM. CDR3 length: 14 residues. The V end was cut by 3 bases, the J end by 6 bases, with 13 bases between. CDR3 sequence reads: CASSLARGMDTQYF. CDR3 DNA: TGTGCCAGCAGTTTGGCTCGGGGTATGGATACGCAGTATTTT. The full variable domain, in which reference TRBV28 and TRBJ2-3 provide the parts outside the CDR3, is DVKVTQSSRYLVKRTGEKVFLECVQDMDHENMFWYRQDPGLGLRLIYFSYDVKMKEKGDIPEGYSVSREKKERFSLILESASTNQTSMYLCASSLARGMDTQYFGPGTRLTVL.

The chain employs TRBV6-2 or TRBV6-3 and TRBJ2-2, with 8 bases that match TRBD1. The CDR3 is 14 residues long. The J segment lost 4 bases and the V segment lost 4 bases, leaving 2 bases of the junction unmatched. Per the germline V gene, CDR1 is MNHEY and CDR2 is SVGEGT. CDR3 coding DNA: TGTGCCAGCAGTTCGGACAGGGCCACCGGGGAGCTGTTTTTT. It codes for CASSSDRATGELFF.

The V gene is TRBV10-3, the J gene TRBJ2-3, with TRBD1 matching 9 bases. This CDR3 is 17 amino acids long. The V segment lost 2 bases and the J segment 0 bases; nucleotides outside the gene matches: 6. Germline-derived CDR1 and CDR2 are ENHRY and SYGVKD. CDR3 loop: CAISERTGDGSTDTQYF. The CDR3 region has the DNA TGTGCCATCAGTGAGCGGACAGGGGATGGGAGCACAGATACGCAGTATTTT.

V is TRBV5-4 and J is TRBJ2-5, with D hard to call. The V and J ends lost 1 base and 2 bases respectively, with 9 bases between them. Germline lookup yields CDR1 SGHNT and CDR2 YYREEE (reference sequence). This CDR3 is built from 14 residues. Here the CDR3 reads CASSLWLAQETQYF. DNA of the CDR3: TGTGCCAGCAGCTTGTGGTTGGCACAAGAGACCCAGTACTTC.

The V call is TRBV2, the J call TRBJ1-2; D possibly corresponds to TRBD1 (5 bases). V was clipped by 8 bases and J by 5 bases, with 18 bases between them. Germline V gene sequence: CDR1 SNHLY, CDR2 FYNNEI. CDR3 length: 14 amino acids. The DNA of the CDR3 is TGTGCCAGCTCTCAGAGGGGAGGGTGGTATGGCTACACCTTC. It is translated as CASSQRGGWYGYTF.

This clone was recorded only once. The gene calls are TRBV2 and TRBJ2-7, with 7 bases aligning to TRBD1. Trimming took 4 bases from V and 5 from J; bases not matched to a gene: 11. The germline gives CDR1 SNHLY, CDR2 FYNNEI. The CDR3 totals 15 residues. The CDR3 nucleotides read TGTGCCAGCAGTGGGATGGGGACAGCCGCGGACGAGCAGTACTTC. It yields the protein CASSGMGTAADEQYF. The full variable domain, its missing parts supplied by reference TRBV2 and TRBJ2-7, is EPEVTQTPSHQVTQMGQEVILRCVPISNHLYFYWYRQILGQKVEFLVSFYNNEISEKSEIFDDQFSVERPDGSNFTLKIRSTKLEDSAMYFCASSGMGTAADEQYFGPGTRLTVT.

V gene TRBV6-5 combines with J gene TRBJ2-7; 10 bases are a match to TRBD1. The CDR3 consists of 14 residues. V was pared by 5 bases and J by 7 bases, with 8 bases of the junction left unmatched. CDR1 is MNHEY, CDR2 SVGAGI, per germline. In DNA form, the CDR3 reads TGTGCCAGCAGTAGAGGGGACAGGGGCTTTGAGCAGTACTTC. Translated: CASSRGDRGFEQYF.

The DNA for the CDR3 is TGTGCCAGCAGCTCGACGCCTCAGGGGTTTTCAGATACGCAGTATTTT. Amino acid sequence: CASSSTPQGFSDTQYF. This chain links TRBV7-8 with TRBJ2-3, with a weak D call TRBD1 (6 bases). The V and J ends lost 4 bases and 4 bases respectively, with 18 bases between them. The CDR3 extends over 16 amino acids. The germline V gene encodes CDR1 SGHVS and CDR2 FQNEAQ. Full variable domain (rest looked up from reference TRBV7-8 and TRBJ2-3): GAGVSQSPRYKVAKRGQDVALRCDPISGHVSLFWYQQALGQGPEFLTYFQNEAQLDKSGLPSDRFFAERPEGSVSTLKIQRTQQEDSAVYLCASSSTPQGFSDTQYFGPGTRLTVL.

This clone was counted between two and nine times. The V call is TRBV5-1, the J call TRBJ1-5; D might be TRBD1 (6 bases). Trimming pared 4 bases from V and 4 bases from J, leaving 12 bases between. CDR3 length: 14 residues. The germline CDR1 and CDR2 sequences are SGHRS and YFSETQ. The CDR3 DNA sequence: TGCGCCAGCAGCCAACAGGGTGGAAATCAGCCCCAGCATTTT. Protein sequence: CASSQQGGNQPQHF.